Below are 23 T cell receptor beta chains sequenced from a single sample in a study of shared clonotypes between healthy human individuals. Profiling relied on immunoSEQ multiplex PCR, and the TCRdb table lists in-frame clones only, not all of them. The table shows about 2.1 million clones, with over 85% occurring only once. Positively selected for CCR7, the CD45RO-negative cells used as naive CD8 cells excluded terminally differentiated effector memory CD45RA+ cells. Material: naive CD8+ T cells from PBMCs. These receptor sequences come from a man aged 18 to 35 in good health. Some clones in this sample may be carry-over from other donors' samples.

Notes on this clone: The same CDR3 is also encoded by other DNA sequences in this sample. This chain links TRBV28 with TRBJ2-2; D remains ambiguous. CDR3 length equals 12 residues. V lost 8 bases to trimming and J lost 2 bases, with 6 bases between them. The V gene's germline CDR1 is MDHEN and CDR2 SYDVKM. This CDR3 is CASSLNTGELFF. The CDR3 coding sequence is TGTGCCAGCTCTCTTAACACCGGGGAGCTGTTTTTT.

In regard to this clone: The sample has other DNA sequences that encode this CDR3 too. The chain recombines TRBV27 with TRBJ2-1, with 12 bases identical to TRBD1. V shed 5 bases and J 5 bases; nucleotides not matched to a gene: 4. This CDR3 region has 15 residues. Germline V gives CDR1 MNHEY, CDR2 SMNVEV (reference sequence). Here the CDR3 reads CASSPGQGANNEQFF. The CDR3 DNA reads as TGTGCCAGCAGTCCGGGACAGGGGGCCAACAATGAGCAGTTCTTC.

The V gene is TRBV7-8, the J gene TRBJ1-1; D not resolved. Germline-derived CDR1 and CDR2 are SGHVS and FQNEAQ. This CDR3 region has 13 residues. V lost 4 bases, J lost 5 bases, and 11 bases lay in between. CDR3 sequence: CASSSRPRTEAFF. The CDR3 nucleotides are TGTGCCAGCAGCTCCAGACCGCGAACTGAAGCTTTCTTT.

The chain uses TRBV4-1 and TRBJ2-1; D gene ambiguous. This CDR3 has 14 residues. Germline lookup yields CDR1 MGHRA and CDR2 YSYEKL. The V and J ends lost 1 base and 7 bases respectively, with 11 bases between them. The CDR3 region has the DNA TGCGCCAGCAGCCAAGTTGGTCCTTTTAATGAGCAGTTCTTC. It specifies CASSQVGPFNEQFF.

The chain couples TRBV27 to TRBJ1-5; TRBD1 might be the D (6 bases). The CDR3 runs 14 residues. V was pared by 6 bases and J by 12 bases, with 21 bases between. CDR1 and CDR2 (germline): MNHEY, SMNVEV (reference sequence). CDR3 nucleotides: TGTGCCAGCAGATACCGGGACACCGGCCCCCTCCAGCATTTT. Protein: CASRYRDTGPLQHF.

This chain links TRBV4-2 with TRBJ2-7, with D perhaps TRBD1 (6 bases). Germline lookup yields CDR1 LGHNA and CDR2 YNFKEQ. The CDR3 runs 14 residues. Deletions cut 2 bases from V and 7 bases from J, with 15 bases between. The CDR3 here is CASSQSGTPGEQYF. DNA for the CDR3: TGTGCCAGCAGCCAATCTGGGACACCGGGGGAGCAGTACTTC.

Of note for this clone: Other DNA sequences in this sample translate to the same CDR3. CDR3 loop: CASSPDSTEAFF. CDR3 nucleotides: TGTGCCAGCAGTCCGGACAGCACTGAAGCTTTCTTT. The chain uses TRBV6-5 and TRBJ1-1; D might be TRBD1 (6 bases). The CDR3 is made up of 12 amino acids. Between the trimmed V and J ends, which lost 5 bases and 4 bases, there was a span of 8 bases. Germline V CDR1 and CDR2: MNHEY, SVGAGI.

The J gene is TRBJ1-2, the V gene TRBV7-9, with D perhaps matching TRBD1 (6 bases). The V end lost 6 bases, the J end lost 3 bases, and 17 bases lay between the germline ends. The CDR3 extends over 15 amino acids. Germline V gene lookup returns CDR1 SEHNR and CDR2 FQNEAQ (reference sequence). The DNA for the CDR3 is TGTGCCAGCAGGCGACCTCTCGGGGGCTACTATGGCTACACCTTC. It specifies CASRRPLGGYYGYTF. Drawing the rest from reference TRBV7-9 and TRBJ1-2, the complete variable domain is DTGVSQNPRHKITKRGQNVTFRCDPISEHNRLYWYRQTLGQGPEFLTYFQNEAQLEKSRLLSDRFSAERPKGSFSTLEIQRTEQGDSAMYLCASRRPLGGYYGYTFGSGTRLTVV.

This rearrangement joins TRBV6-6 to TRBJ1-1; unclear D gene. The CDR3 runs to 13 residues. Trimming removed 8 bases from V and 4 bases from J, with 14 bases in between. CDR1 is MNHNY, CDR2 SVGAGI, per germline (reference sequence). The CDR3 loop is CASSWSTGTEAFF. The CDR3 DNA is TGTGCCAGCTCTTGGTCTACGGGCACTGAAGCTTTCTTT.

This chain joins TRBV13 and TRBJ1-2; D not certain. Deletions cut 7 bases from V and 5 bases from J, with 11 bases between. Germline CDR1 and CDR2: PRHDT and FYEKMQ (reference sequence). The CDR3 covers 12 residues. The CDR3 nucleotides are TGTGCCAGCATCGGTAGGGAATATGGCTACACCTTC. It codes for CASIGREYGYTF.

This clone showed up just once. The chain is built from TRBV9 and TRBJ1-2; TRBD1 agrees at 8 bases. V trimming: 5 bases; J trimming: 6 bases; junction bases outside the gene matches: 12. The V gene's germline CDR1 is SGDLS and CDR2 YYNGEE. The CDR3 extends over 15 amino acids. The CDR3 here is CASSASGGAGHGYTF. CDR3 in DNA: TGTGCCAGCAGTGCCTCAGGGGGCGCGGGACATGGCTACACCTTC. The variable domain in full, completed from reference TRBV9 and TRBJ1-2, reads DSGVTQTPKHLITATGQRVTLRCSPRSGDLSVYWYQQSLDQGLQFLIQYYNGEERAKGNILERFSAQQFPDLHSELNLSSLELGDSALYFCASSASGGAGHGYTFGSGTRLTVV.

The rearrangement links TRBV28 to TRBJ2-1; TRBD2 agrees at 13 bases. Trimming at V came to 4 bases and at J to 4 bases, leaving 4 bases not matched to a gene. The V gene's germline CDR1 is MDHEN and CDR2 SYDVKM. The CDR3 covers 16 residues. The CDR3 loop reads CASSSGTSGIYNEQFF. The CDR3 DNA sequence: TGTGCCAGCAGTTCCGGGACTAGCGGGATATACAATGAGCAGTTCTTC.

The rearrangement uses TRBV10-1 and TRBJ1-2, with D hard to call. V lost 2 bases, J lost 5 bases, and 9 bases lay in between. The CDR3 has 13 amino acids. Germline CDR1 and CDR2: WNHNN and SYGVQD (reference sequence). DNA for the CDR3: TGCGCCAGCAGTGAGGGCAGTCCGTATGGCTACACCTTC. It specifies CASSEGSPYGYTF.

The chain couples TRBV28 to TRBJ1-4; no firm D call. The CDR3 covers 17 residues. Germline V gene data show CDR1 as MDHEN and CDR2 as SYDVKM. V dropped 3 bases and J dropped 3 bases, with 17 bases sitting between them. The DNA of the CDR3 is TGTGCCAGCAGTTTGGATCCAGACAACCTCTCTAATGAAAAACTGTTTTTT. Protein sequence: CASSLDPDNLSNEKLFF.

The chain recombines TRBV9 with TRBJ2-1; 7 bases map to TRBD2. The CDR3 covers 16 residues. The V gene's germline CDR1 is SGDLS and CDR2 YYNGEE. Trimming removed 3 bases from V and 7 bases from J; junction bases left unmatched: 13. The CDR3 sequence: CASSATPGTMRNEQFF. CDR3 nucleotides: TGTGCCAGCAGCGCAACTCCCGGGACTATGAGGAATGAGCAGTTCTTC.

The chain links TRBV29-1 to TRBJ1-2, with 7 bases lining up with TRBD1. The CDR3 has 14 residues. With 3 bases clipped from V and 1 base from J, the junction kept 5 bases outside the gene matches. The germline gives CDR1 SQVTM, CDR2 ANQGSEA. This CDR3 is CSVDRDSDNYGYTF. The CDR3 DNA is TGCAGCGTTGATAGGGACAGCGATAACTATGGCTACACCTTC.

This clone has a single count. The V call is TRBV9, the J call TRBJ1-2; TRBD1 might be the D (5 bases). Germline CDR1 SGDLS, CDR2 YYNGEE. Trimming pared 4 bases from V and 6 bases from J, leaving 13 bases between. This CDR3 region has 13 residues. The CDR3 protein is CASSKKRGNGYTF. The CDR3 DNA reads TGTGCCAGCAGCAAAAAACGGGGGAATGGCTACACCTTC.

On this clone itself: Different DNA sequences within this sample yield the same CDR3. The rearrangement uses TRBV7-9 and TRBJ2-2, with no clear D. This CDR3 contains 13 residues. V lost 1 base, J lost 5 bases, and 5 bases lay in between. The germline V gene encodes CDR1 SEHNR and CDR2 FQNEAQ (reference sequence). The CDR3 protein is CASSLELTGELFF. DNA for the CDR3: TGTGCCAGCAGCTTAGAACTTACCGGGGAGCTGTTTTTT.

V usage is TRBV11-2 and J usage is TRBJ1-1; D ambiguous. Germline CDR1 and CDR2: SGHAT and FQNNGV. Trimming pared 1 base from V and 4 bases from J, leaving 4 bases between. This CDR3 spans 12 amino acids. CDR3 coding DNA: TGTGCCAGCAGCTTAGTGAGCACTGAAGCTTTCTTT. Translating it yields CASSLVSTEAFF.

This clone was counted a single time. CDR3: CASSYSGRETQYF. The DNA of the CDR3 is TGCGCCAGCAGCTATAGCGGGAGAGAGACCCAGTACTTC. The chain employs TRBV4-3 and TRBJ2-5, with 9 positions matching TRBD2. CDR1 LGHNA and CDR2 YSLEER come from the germline V gene. The CDR3 is made up of 13 amino acids. Germline trimming cut 5 bases from V and 4 bases from J; bases unmatched to any gene: 2.

The chain combines TRBV12-5 with TRBJ2-5; D is unclear. The end of the DNA is better explained by TRBJ2-7, so the J call may be wrong. From germline, CDR1 is LGHNT and CDR2 FRNRAP. This CDR3 comprises 12 residues. CDR3 region: CASSDGSYEQYF. The CDR3 DNA reads TGTGCTAGTAGCGACGGATCCTACGAGCAGTACTTC.

The rearrangement joins TRBV7-8 to TRBJ1-1; 10 bases line up with TRBD1. Germline V gene sequence: CDR1 SGHVS, CDR2 FQNEAQ. The CDR3 consists of 15 residues. After removal of 5 bases from V and 0 bases from J, the junction contained 3 bases not matched to a gene. The DNA of the CDR3 is TGTGCCAGCAGCCTGACAGGGGGCCTGAACACTGAAGCTTTCTTT. As protein: CASSLTGGLNTEAFF. Combining the CDR3 with reference TRBV7-8 and TRBJ1-1 gives the whole variable domain GAGVSQSPRYKVAKRGQDVALRCDPISGHVSLFWYQQALGQGPEFLTYFQNEAQLDKSGLPSDRFFAERPEGSVSTLKIQRTQQEDSAVYLCASSLTGGLNTEAFFGQGTRLTVV.

This chain joins TRBV7-9 and TRBJ2-5; D may match TRBD1 or TRBD2 (5 bases each). Trimming cost V 4 bases and J 2 bases, with 17 bases left between them. There are 16 residues in the CDR3. CDR1 is SEHNR and CDR2 is FQNEAQ in the germline V gene (reference sequence). CDR3 in amino acids: CASSSTTRDEQETQYF. CDR3 nucleotides: TGTGCCAGCAGCTCAACAACCCGGGACGAGCAAGAGACCCAGTACTTC. Combining the CDR3 with reference TRBV7-9 and TRBJ2-5 gives the whole variable domain DTGVSQNPRHKITKRGQNVTFRCDPISEHNRLYWYRQTLGQGPEFLTYFQNEAQLEKSRLLSDRFSAERPKGSFSTLEIQRTEQGDSAMYLCASSSTTRDEQETQYFGPGTRLLVL.